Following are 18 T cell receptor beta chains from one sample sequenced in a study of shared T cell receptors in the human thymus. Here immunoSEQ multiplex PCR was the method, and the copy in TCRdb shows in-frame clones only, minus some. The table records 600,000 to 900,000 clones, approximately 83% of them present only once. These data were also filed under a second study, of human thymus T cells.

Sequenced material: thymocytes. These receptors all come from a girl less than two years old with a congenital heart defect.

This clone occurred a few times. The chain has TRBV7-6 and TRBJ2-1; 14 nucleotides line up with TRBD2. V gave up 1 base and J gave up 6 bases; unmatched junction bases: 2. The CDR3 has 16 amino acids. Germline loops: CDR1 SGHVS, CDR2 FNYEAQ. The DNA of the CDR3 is TGTGCCAGCAGCTTAGGGGGACTAGCGGGGGTCAATGAGCAGTTCTTC. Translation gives CASSLGGLAGVNEQFF. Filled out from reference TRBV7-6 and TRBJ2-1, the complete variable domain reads GAGVSQSPRYKVTKRGQDVALRCDPISGHVSLYWYRQALGQGPEFLTYFNYEAQQDKSGLPNDRFSAERPEGSISTLTIQRTEQRDSAMYRCASSLGGLAGVNEQFFGPGTRLTVL.

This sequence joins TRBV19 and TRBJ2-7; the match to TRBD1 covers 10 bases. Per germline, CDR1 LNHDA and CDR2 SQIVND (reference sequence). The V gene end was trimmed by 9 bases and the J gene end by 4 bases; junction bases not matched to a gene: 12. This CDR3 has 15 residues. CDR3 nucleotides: TGTGCCAGCCGAGACCGGGACAGGGGCCTTTACGAGCAGTACTTC. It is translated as CASRDRDRGLYEQYF.

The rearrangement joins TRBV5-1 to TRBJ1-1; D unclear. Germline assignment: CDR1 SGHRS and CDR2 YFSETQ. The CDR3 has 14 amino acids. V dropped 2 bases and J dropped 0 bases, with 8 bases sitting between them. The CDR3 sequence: CASSLEHLNTEAFF. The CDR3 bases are TGCGCCAGCAGCTTAGAACACCTGAACACTGAAGCTTTCTTT.

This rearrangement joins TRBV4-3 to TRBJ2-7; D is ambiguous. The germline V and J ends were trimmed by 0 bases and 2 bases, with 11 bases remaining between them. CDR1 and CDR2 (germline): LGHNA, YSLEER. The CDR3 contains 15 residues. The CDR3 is CASSQDEAAPYEQYF. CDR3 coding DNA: TGCGCCAGCAGCCAAGATGAGGCAGCCCCCTACGAGCAGTACTTC.

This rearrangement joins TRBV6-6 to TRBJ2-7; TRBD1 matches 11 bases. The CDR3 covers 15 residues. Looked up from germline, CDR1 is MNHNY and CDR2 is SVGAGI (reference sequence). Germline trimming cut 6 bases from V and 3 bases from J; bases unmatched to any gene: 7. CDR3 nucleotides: TGTGCCAGCAGGCTCGACGGGACAGGGGGCTACGAGCAGTACTTC. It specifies CASRLDGTGGYEQYF.

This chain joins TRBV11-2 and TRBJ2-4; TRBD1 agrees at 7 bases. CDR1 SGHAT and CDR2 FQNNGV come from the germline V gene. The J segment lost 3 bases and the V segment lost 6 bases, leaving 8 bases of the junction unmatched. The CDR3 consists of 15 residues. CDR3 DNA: TGTGCCAGCAGACCGAAACGGGACAGCAAAAACATTCAGTACTTC. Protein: CASRPKRDSKNIQYF.

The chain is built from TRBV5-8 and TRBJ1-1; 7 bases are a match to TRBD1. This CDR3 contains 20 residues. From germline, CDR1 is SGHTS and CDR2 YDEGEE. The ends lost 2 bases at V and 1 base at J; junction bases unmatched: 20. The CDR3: CASSFPPLLDRVDGNTEAFF. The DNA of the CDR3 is TGTGCCAGCAGCTTCCCCCCCCTCCTTGACAGGGTTGATGGGAACACTGAAGCTTTCTTT.

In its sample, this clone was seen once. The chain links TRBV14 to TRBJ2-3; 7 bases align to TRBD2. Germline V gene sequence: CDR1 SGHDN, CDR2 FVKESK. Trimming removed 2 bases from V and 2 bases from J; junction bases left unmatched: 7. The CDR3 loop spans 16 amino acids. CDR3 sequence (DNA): TGTGCCAGCAGCCAACTGGGACTATCCCACACAGATACGCAGTATTTT. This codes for CASSQLGLSHTDTQYF.

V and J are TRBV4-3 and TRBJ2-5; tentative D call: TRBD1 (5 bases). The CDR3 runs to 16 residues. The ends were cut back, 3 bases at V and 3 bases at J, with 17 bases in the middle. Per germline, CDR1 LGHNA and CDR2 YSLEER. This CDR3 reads CASSQRFLGVKETQYF. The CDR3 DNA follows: TGCGCCAGCAGCCAGCGGTTTTTAGGGGTAAAAGAGACCCAGTACTTC.

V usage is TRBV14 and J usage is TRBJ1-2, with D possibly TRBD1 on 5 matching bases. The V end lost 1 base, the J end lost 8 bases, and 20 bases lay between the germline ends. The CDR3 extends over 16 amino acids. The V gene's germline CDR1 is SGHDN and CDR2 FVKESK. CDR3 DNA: TGTGCCAGCAGCCAAGCCGAGACCACAGGACCTGGGGGCTACACCTTC. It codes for CASSQAETTGPGGYTF.

The CDR3 sequence is CAISESAGCYGYTF. DNA for the CDR3: TGTGCCATCAGTGAGTCGGCAGGCTGCTATGGCTACACCTTC. The rearrangement links TRBV10-3 to TRBJ1-2; no firm D call. Looked up from germline, CDR1 is ENHRY and CDR2 is SYGVKD. V dropped 0 bases and J dropped 4 bases, with 9 bases sitting between them. The CDR3 length is 14 residues.

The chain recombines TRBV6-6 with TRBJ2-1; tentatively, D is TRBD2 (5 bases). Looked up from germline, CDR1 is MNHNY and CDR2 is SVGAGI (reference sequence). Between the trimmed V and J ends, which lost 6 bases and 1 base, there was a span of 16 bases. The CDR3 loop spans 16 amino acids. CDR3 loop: CASSRRTAGSYNEQFF. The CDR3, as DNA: TGTGCCAGCAGCCGAAGGACTGCTGGATCCTACAATGAGCAGTTCTTC.

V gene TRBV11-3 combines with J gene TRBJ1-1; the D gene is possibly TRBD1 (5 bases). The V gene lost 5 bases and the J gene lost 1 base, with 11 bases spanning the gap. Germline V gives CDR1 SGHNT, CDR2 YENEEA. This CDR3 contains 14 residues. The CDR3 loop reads CASSPPGANTEAFF. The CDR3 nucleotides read TGTGCCAGCAGCCCCCCTGGGGCGAACACTGAAGCTTTCTTT.

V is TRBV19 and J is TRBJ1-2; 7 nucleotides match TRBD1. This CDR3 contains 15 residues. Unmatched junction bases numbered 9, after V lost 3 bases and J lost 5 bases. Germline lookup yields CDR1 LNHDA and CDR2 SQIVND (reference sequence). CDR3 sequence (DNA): TGTGCCAGTAGTATCGCGACAGGGAGTAGTTATGGCTACACCTTC. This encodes CASSIATGSSYGYTF.

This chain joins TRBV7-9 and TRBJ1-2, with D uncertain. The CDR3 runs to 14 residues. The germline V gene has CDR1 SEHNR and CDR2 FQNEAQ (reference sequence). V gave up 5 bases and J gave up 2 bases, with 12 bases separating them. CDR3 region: CASSLNPRNYGYTF. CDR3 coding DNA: TGTGCCAGCAGCCTAAACCCTAGGAACTATGGCTACACCTTC.

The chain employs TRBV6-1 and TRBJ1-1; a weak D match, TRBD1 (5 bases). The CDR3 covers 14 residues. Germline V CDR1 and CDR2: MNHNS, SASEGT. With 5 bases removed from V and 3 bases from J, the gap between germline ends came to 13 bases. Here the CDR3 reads CASSLQGGDTEAFF. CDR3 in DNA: TGTGCCAGCAGTCTCCAGGGAGGGGACACTGAAGCTTTCTTT.

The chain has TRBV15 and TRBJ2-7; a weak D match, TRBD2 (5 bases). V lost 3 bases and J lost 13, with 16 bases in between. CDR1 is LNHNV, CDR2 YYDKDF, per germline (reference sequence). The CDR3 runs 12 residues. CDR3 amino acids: CATSSLGGRAYF. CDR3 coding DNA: TGTGCCACCAGCAGTTTAGGCGGGCGAGCTTACTTC.

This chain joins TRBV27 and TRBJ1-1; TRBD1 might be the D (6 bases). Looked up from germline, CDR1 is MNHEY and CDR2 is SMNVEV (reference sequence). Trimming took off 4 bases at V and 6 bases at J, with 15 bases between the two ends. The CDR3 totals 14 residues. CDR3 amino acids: CASSYRLQGPEAFF. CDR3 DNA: TGTGCCAGCAGTTATCGATTACAGGGCCCTGAAGCTTTCTTT.